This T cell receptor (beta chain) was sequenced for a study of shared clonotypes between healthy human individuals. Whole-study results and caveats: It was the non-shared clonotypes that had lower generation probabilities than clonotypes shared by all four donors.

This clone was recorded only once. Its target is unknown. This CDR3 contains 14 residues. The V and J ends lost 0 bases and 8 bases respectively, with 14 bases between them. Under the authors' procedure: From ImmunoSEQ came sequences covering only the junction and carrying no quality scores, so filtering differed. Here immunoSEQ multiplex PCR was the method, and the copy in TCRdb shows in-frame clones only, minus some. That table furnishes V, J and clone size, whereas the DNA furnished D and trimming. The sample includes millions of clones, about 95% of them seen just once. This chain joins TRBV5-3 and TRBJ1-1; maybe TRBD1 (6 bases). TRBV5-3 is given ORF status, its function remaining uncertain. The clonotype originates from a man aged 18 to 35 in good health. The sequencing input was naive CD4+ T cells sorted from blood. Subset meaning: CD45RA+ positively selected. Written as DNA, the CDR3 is TGTGCCAGAAGCTTGGTGCTTGACAGGAAGGAAGCTTTCTTT. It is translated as CARSLVLDRKEAFF.